This TCR beta chain comes out of a study of memory B cells and T cells in multiple sclerosis. Clones were read by immunoSEQ multiplex PCR, and TCRdb kept only the in-frame ones, dropping some. The data hold 30,000 or so clones, with roughly 82% observed a single time. CFSE-dim autoproliferating and CFSE-high non-proliferating T cells from unstimulated culture were sequenced separately. Fewer than 65 million CFSE-labeled PBMCs were cultured less than 8 days unstimulated, then replicate wells were pooled. The CDR3 sequence is 13 residues long. Trimming shortened V by 10 bases and J by 0 bases, and 10 bases separated the two germline ends. Germline lookup yields CDR1 LNHDA and CDR2 SQIVND (reference sequence). Study observations and caveats: Normalization was needed because clone-set size differences affected shared clonotype counts.

As concerns this clone: Its antigen is unidentified.

The origin of this receptor is a human donor with multiple sclerosis. Sample: PBMCs from blood kept in culture. J is TRBJ1-3 and V is TRBV19; D remains unclear. The CDR3 here is CATSLGSGNTIYF. The DNA of the CDR3 is TGTGCCACTTCTCTCGGCTCTGGAAACACCATATATTTT.